These T cell receptor beta chains were read from a single sample in a study of blood T cell repertoires in COVID-19. The table came from immunoSEQ multiplex PCR; TCRdb's copy has only in-frame clones and leaves some out. Of more than 100,000 clones in the sample, around 78% were seen once. The sequencing input was peripheral blood. The receptors originated from an older man with acute or convalescent COVID-19. Each CDR3 is given with its conserved first and last residue. D genes are given only for firm matches. Size tells how often a clone was seen (once, few, many) or the class of an expanded clone, and some rows leave it out.

j_call,clone_size,d_call,v_call,cdr3_aa,cdr3_nt
TRBJ2-1,.,TRBD1,TRBV11-3,CASSADRYNEQFF,TGTGCCAGCAGCGCGGACAGGTACAATGAGCAGTTCTTC
TRBJ2-7,.,.,TRBV5-6,CASSFRGNGYEQYF,TGTGCCAGCAGCTTCAGGGGAAATGGCTACGAGCAGTACTTC
TRBJ1-1,.,.,TRBV7-2,CASSFPGMNTEAFF,TGTGCCAGCAGCTTCCCGGGAATGAACACTGAAGCTTTCTTT
TRBJ1-4,.,.,TRBV5-4,CASSLLGATTNEKLFF,TGTGCCAGCAGCTTGTTGGGGGCTACCACTAATGAAAAACTGTTTTTT
TRBJ2-1,few,TRBD1,TRBV9,CASSRTGGYNEQFF,TGTGCCAGCAGTCGGACAGGGGGTTACAATGAGCAGTTCTTC
TRBJ1-2,few,.,TRBV7-2,CASSLARRQTYGYTF,TGTGCCAGCAGCTTAGCGAGGAGACAGACCTATGGCTACACCTTC
TRBJ1-3,few,.,TRBV19,CASSFGQGGNTIYF,TGTGCCAGTAGTTTCGGGCAGGGTGGAAACACCATATATTTT
TRBJ2-4,.,.,TRBV3-1/TRBV3-2,CASSPRGQGLDKNIQYF,TGTGCCAGCAGCCCGAGGGGACAGGGACTAGACAAAAACATTCAGTACTTC
TRBJ2-7,.,TRBD2,TRBV6-2/TRBV6-3,CASSRLAGSYEQYF,TGTGCCAGCAGTAGACTAGCGGGGAGCTACGAGCAGTACTTC
TRBJ2-7,few,TRBD1,TRBV6-5,CASSYRQGATYEQYF,TGTGCCAGCAGTTACCGACAGGGGGCGACCTACGAGCAGTACTTC
TRBJ2-5,once,.,TRBV11-1,CASSFTRRTLGETQYF,TGTGCCAGCAGCTTCACCCGACGGACTCTCGGGGAGACCCAGTACTTC
TRBJ1-2,.,.,TRBV11-3,CASSLNRGGSRDGYTF,TGTGCCAGCAGCTTAAATCGGGGGGGATCTCGCGATGGCTACACCTTC
TRBJ1-1,.,TRBD1,TRBV5-1,CASSLQGLGTEAFF,TGCGCCAGCAGCTTACAGGGGCTGGGCACTGAAGCTTTCTTT
TRBJ1-3,.,TRBD1,TRBV18,CASSLDRGAGNTIYF,TGTGCCAGCTCACTCGACAGGGGTGCTGGAAACACCATATATTTT
TRBJ1-1,.,.,TRBV11-3,CASSLDSQRYTEAFF,TGTGCCAGCAGCTTAGATAGTCAGCGATACACTGAAGCTTTCTTT
TRBJ2-1,.,.,TRBV18,CASSPTDSYNEQFF,TGTGCCAGCTCACCCACGGACAGCTACAATGAGCAGTTCTTC
TRBJ1-1,few,.,TRBV6-5,CASGGTPGRTEAFF,TGTGCCAGCGGAGGCACCCCGGGCCGGACTGAAGCTTTCTTT
TRBJ2-3,.,TRBD2,TRBV20-1,CSASARTSGGVTDTQYF,TGCAGTGCTAGTGCGCGGACTAGCGGGGGGGTCACAGATACGCAGTATTTT
TRBJ1-6,.,.,TRBV2,CASTYNSPLHF,TGTGCCAGCACTTATAATTCACCCCTCCACTTT
TRBJ2-7,.,.,TRBV4-3,CASCRNRDTIAYEQYF,TGCGCCAGCTGCCGGAACCGGGACACTATCGCCTACGAGCAGTACTTC
TRBJ2-5,.,TRBD2,TRBV25-1,CASSSTSGVETQYF,TGTGCCAGCAGCTCGACTAGCGGGGTCGAGACCCAGTACTTC
TRBJ1-1,.,TRBD1,TRBV3-1/TRBV3-2,CASSQVFNTGGRTEAFF,TGTGCCAGCAGCCAAGTCTTCAATACAGGGGGGAGGACTGAAGCTTTCTTT
TRBJ1-5,.,.,TRBV5-1,CAIIGVGDNQPQHF,TGCGCCATCATAGGGGTAGGCGACAATCAGCCCCAGCATTTT
TRBJ1-5,.,.,TRBV6-2/TRBV6-3,CASSDRRNQPQHF,TGTGCCAGCAGTGACAGAAGAAATCAGCCCCAGCATTTT
TRBJ2-3,.,TRBD2,TRBV10-3,CAIKRSGGATDTQYF,TGTGCCATTAAACGTAGCGGGGGGGCCACAGATACGCAGTATTTT
TRBJ2-3,.,TRBD1,TRBV7-3,CASSPQGAGTDTQYF,TGTGCCAGCAGCCCACAGGGGGCTGGCACAGATACGCAGTATTTT
TRBJ1-5,.,TRBD1,TRBV2,CASKDRVSNQPQHF,TGTGCCAGCAAAGACAGGGTCAGCAATCAGCCCCAGCATTTT
TRBJ2-7,.,TRBD1,TRBV6-6,CASSYGQGFSYEQYF,TGTGCCAGCAGTTACGGACAGGGGTTCTCCTACGAGCAGTACTTC
TRBJ1-4,.,.,TRBV4-3,CASSQSTGETTNEKLFF,TGCGCCAGCAGCCAATCGACAGGCGAAACAACTAATGAAAAACTGTTTTTT
TRBJ2-3,.,.,TRBV5-4,CASSRDKDTQYF,TGTGCCAGCAGCCGAGATAAAGATACGCAGTATTTT
TRBJ2-3,.,TRBD1,TRBV6-5,CASSRVYRGSDTQYF,TGTGCCAGCAGTCGTGTCTACAGGGGCTCAGATACGCAGTATTTT
TRBJ2-3,medium-sized,.,TRBV5-5,CASSLVGGRTTDTQYF,TGTGCCAGCAGCTTGGTGGGGGGACGGACCACAGATACGCAGTATTTT
TRBJ1-2,.,.,TRBV9,CASSDLGRGSSYGYTF,TGTGCCAGCAGCGACCTCGGACGAGGGTCGAGCTATGGCTACACCTTC
TRBJ2-5,.,.,TRBV7-7,CASSPLRGAQETQYF,TGTGCCAGCAGCCCCCTGCGGGGCGCCCAAGAGACCCAGTACTTC
TRBJ1-2,.,.,TRBV5-1,CASSLVAADYGYTF,TGCGCCAGCAGCTTGGTGGCGGCTGACTATGGCTACACCTTC
TRBJ2-1,few,TRBD2,TRBV5-1,CASSLVPGGLAGARGEQFF,TGCGCCAGCAGCTTGGTGCCAGGGGGACTAGCGGGGGCACGCGGTGAGCAGTTCTTC
TRBJ2-1,.,TRBD1,TRBV24-1,CATSGGTGPYNEQFF,TGTGCCACCAGTGGTGGGACAGGACCGTACAATGAGCAGTTCTTC
TRBJ2-7,few,.,TRBV7-9,CASSQTSGEQYF,TGTGCCAGCAGCCAGACTAGTGGGGAGCAGTACTTC
TRBJ2-3,.,.,TRBV4-2,CASSVRQESTDTQYF,TGTGCCAGCAGCGTACGACAGGAAAGCACAGATACGCAGTATTTT
TRBJ2-7,few,TRBD1,TRBV18,CASSVSTGGYYEQYF,TGTGCCAGCTCAGTTTCGACAGGGGGGTACTACGAGCAGTACTTC
TRBJ2-3,once,TRBD2,TRBV5-1,CASSSGLAGPTDTQYF,TGCGCCAGCAGCTCCGGACTAGCGGGGCCCACAGATACGCAGTATTTT
TRBJ2-1,.,TRBD2,TRBV7-8,CASSGLAGVDNEQFF,TGTGCCAGCAGCGGACTAGCGGGGGTCGACAATGAGCAGTTCTTC
TRBJ1-5,.,TRBD1,TRBV5-6,CASSPQGQGEQPQHF,TGTGCCAGCAGCCCACAAGGACAGGGGGAGCAGCCCCAGCATTTT
TRBJ1-3,.,.,TRBV6-5,CASRTPGSGNTIYF,TGTGCCAGCAGAACACCTGGCTCTGGAAACACCATATATTTT
TRBJ2-1,.,.,TRBV5-1,CASHRESYNEQFF,TGCGCCAGCCACAGGGAGTCCTACAATGAGCAGTTCTTC